These 21 T cell receptor beta chains were all obtained from the same sample, sequenced in a study of shared clonotypes between healthy human individuals. Repertoires were generated with immunoSEQ multiplex PCR, while TCRdb's copy carries only in-frame clones and drops some. The sample records roughly 2,500,000 clones, over 85% being singletons. Sequences were obtained from naive CD4+ T cells from PBMCs. This sample's subset: CD45RA+ positively selected. The receptor set was obtained from a man younger than 35 in good health. Some clones in this sample may be carry-over from other donors' samples.

This clone was found a few times. The sample carries other DNA sequences with the same CDR3. The V and J genes are TRBV4-1 and TRBJ1-1, with no clear D. CDR1 is MGHRA, CDR2 YSYEKL, per germline. V was clipped by 1 base and J by 3 bases, with 6 bases between them. The CDR3 is made up of 13 amino acids. CDR3 sequence reads: CASSQGGYTEAFF. The CDR3 nucleotides read TGCGCCAGCAGCCAAGGGGGATACACTGAAGCTTTCTTT.

V usage is TRBV11-2 and J usage is TRBJ2-7; D is ambiguous. The CDR3 extends over 16 amino acids. CDR1 and CDR2 (germline): SGHAT, FQNNGV. The V gene lost 1 base and the J gene lost 3 bases, with 16 bases spanning the gap. The chain's CDR3 is CASSLAQAGTYYEQYF. The CDR3 DNA is TGTGCCAGCAGCTTAGCCCAGGCAGGAACCTACTACGAGCAGTACTTC.

The chain links TRBV4-3 to TRBJ2-3; perhaps TRBD2 as D (7 bases). Germline V gene data show CDR1 as LGHNA and CDR2 as YSLEER. This CDR3 is 14 amino acids long. V was shortened by 0 bases and J by 7 bases, with 11 bases between the two germline ends. The CDR3 bases are TGCGCCAGCAGCCAAGAGCGGGGGCGAAATACGCAGTATTTT. Its protein product is CASSQERGRNTQYF.

The V call is TRBV18, the J call TRBJ2-2, with 9 positions matching TRBD1. Germline V gene sequence: CDR1 KGHSH, CDR2 LQKENI. After removal of 2 bases from V and 6 bases from J, the junction contained 10 bases not matched to a gene. The CDR3 is 17 amino acids. CDR3 sequence reads: CASSPKQPGQGSGELFF. The CDR3 DNA follows: TGTGCCAGCTCACCAAAACAACCGGGACAGGGTTCCGGGGAGCTGTTTTTT.

This clone was seen once. This chain connects TRBV6-5 to TRBJ2-2, with TRBD2 as a possible D gene (5 bases). The germline gives CDR1 MNHEY, CDR2 SVGAGI. The CDR3 loop spans 15 amino acids. Trimming pared 0 bases from V and 5 bases from J, leaving 10 bases between. The CDR3 DNA reads TGTGCCAGCAGTTACTCAAGCACGGGGACCGGGGAGCTGTTTTTT. Protein sequence: CASSYSSTGTGELFF.

The chain links TRBV4-2 to TRBJ2-2; possibly TRBD2 for D (6 bases). The CDR3 covers 15 residues. Trimming took off 0 bases at V and 6 bases at J, with 11 bases between the two ends. Germline CDR1 LGHNA, CDR2 YNFKEQ. For the CDR3, the DNA is TGTGCCAGCAGCCAAGATTTACTAGCCCCCGGGGAGCTGTTTTTT. It encodes CASSQDLLAPGELFF.

CDR3 residues: CSALRMSTDTQYF. As DNA, the CDR3 is TGCAGCGCTTTGAGGATGAGCACAGATACGCAGTATTTT. This chain connects TRBV29-1 to TRBJ2-3; D remains unclear. The CDR3 loop spans 13 amino acids. The germline V gene encodes CDR1 SQVTM and CDR2 ANQGSEA. V was clipped by 7 bases and J by 0 bases, with 11 bases between them.

The chain recombines TRBV7-9 with TRBJ2-7; a possible D gene is TRBD1 (6 bases). Germline CDR1 reads SEHNR; CDR2 reads FQNEAQ (reference sequence). The CDR3 extends over 12 amino acids. V dropped 4 bases and J dropped 7 bases, with 11 bases sitting between them. The CDR3 loop is CASSSTGKEQYF. The CDR3, as DNA: TGTGCCAGCAGCTCGACAGGAAAAGAGCAGTACTTC. Full variable domain (remainder filled in from reference TRBV7-9 and TRBJ2-7): DTGVSQNPRHKITKRGQNVTFRCDPISEHNRLYWYRQTLGQGPEFLTYFQNEAQLEKSRLLSDRFSAERPKGSFSTLEIQRTEQGDSAMYLCASSSTGKEQYFGPGTRLTVT.

The chain uses TRBV7-3 and TRBJ2-7; D unclear. Germline-derived CDR1 and CDR2 are SGHTA and FQGTGA. The CDR3 extends over 13 amino acids. V was trimmed by 4 bases and J by 2 bases, leaving 9 bases between them. The CDR3: CASSSPATYEQYF. The DNA for the CDR3 is TGTGCCAGCAGCTCCCCGGCTACCTACGAGCAGTACTTC.

The V call is TRBV18, the J call TRBJ1-1; no reliable D call. Trimming removed 3 bases from V and 5 bases from J, with 13 bases in between. CDR1 and CDR2 (germline): KGHSH, LQKENI. CDR3 size: 14 residues. The CDR3 protein is CASSPSQIGTEAFF. In DNA form, the CDR3 reads TGTGCCAGCTCACCCAGCCAAATTGGAACTGAAGCTTTCTTT.

The chain carries TRBV5-4 and TRBJ2-7; TRBD2 agrees at 9 bases. CDR1 is SGHNT and CDR2 is YYREEE in the germline V gene (reference sequence). The CDR3 consists of 15 residues. The ends lost 1 base at V and 0 bases at J; junction bases unmatched: 2. The CDR3 bases are TGTGCCAGCAGCTTGAGCGGGGGGAGCTCCTACGAGCAGTACTTC. This translates into CASSLSGGSSYEQYF.

The chain recombines TRBV7-2 with TRBJ2-2; no reliable D call. The germline V and J ends were trimmed by 3 bases and 4 bases, with 6 bases remaining between them. There are 13 residues in the CDR3. Germline CDR1 and CDR2: SGHTA and FQGNSA. CDR3 residues: CASSFESTGELFF. CDR3 coding DNA: TGTGCCAGCAGCTTCGAGAGCACCGGGGAGCTGTTTTTT.

This clone has just a few counts. The rearrangement uses TRBV5-1 and TRBJ1-2; 8 positions match TRBD1. Per germline, CDR1 SGHRS and CDR2 YFSETQ. The CDR3 is made up of 13 amino acids. The V segment lost 3 bases and the J segment 8 bases; nucleotides outside the gene matches: 6. This CDR3 reads CASSSDRERGYTF. The CDR3 nucleotides are TGCGCCAGCAGCTCGGACAGGGAGAGGGGCTACACCTTC.

The CDR3 nucleotides are TGCGCCAGCAGCCAACCTGCTAACAGGGCCCGTGGCTACACCTTC. Encoded protein: CASSQPANRARGYTF. The chain joins TRBV4-3 to TRBJ1-2; tentatively, D is TRBD1 (6 bases). The CDR3 runs 15 residues. V dropped 2 bases and J dropped 7 bases, with 17 bases sitting between them. Per germline, CDR1 LGHNA and CDR2 YSLEER.

This chain connects TRBV18 to TRBJ1-2; a weak D match, TRBD1 (6 bases). The V gene lost 5 bases and the J gene lost 6 bases, with 13 bases spanning the gap. CDR3 length: 13 residues. Germline CDR1 KGHSH, CDR2 LQKENI. The CDR3 DNA reads as TGTGCCAGCTCATCGGATACAGGGCATGGCTACACCTTC. Its protein product is CASSSDTGHGYTF.

Written as DNA, the CDR3 is TGTGCCAGCAGTTATAGGACTAGCGGGAACCTCCAAGAGACCCAGTACTTC. Its translation is CASSYRTSGNLQETQYF. This chain links TRBV27 with TRBJ2-5; TRBD2 matches at 12 bases. After removal of 4 bases from V and 1 base from J, the junction contained 7 bases not matched to a gene. The CDR3 totals 17 residues. Germline V CDR1 and CDR2: MNHEY, SMNVEV (reference sequence).

V and J are TRBV30 and TRBJ1-1; a possible D gene is TRBD1 (5 bases). Per germline, CDR1 GTSNPN and CDR2 SVGIG (reference sequence). This CDR3 spans 16 amino acids. V gave up 3 bases and J gave up 4 bases, with 21 bases separating them. CDR3 nucleotide sequence: TGTGCCTGGAGCTACGGGACTCCCCCGCGAGGCACTGAAGCTTTCTTT. It codes for CAWSYGTPPRGTEAFF.

The J gene is TRBJ2-7, the V gene TRBV15, with D possibly being TRBD1 (5 bases). Per the germline V gene, CDR1 is LNHNV and CDR2 is YYDKDF (reference sequence). The CDR3 length is 16 residues. With 3 bases removed from V and 4 bases from J, the gap between germline ends came to 19 bases. CDR3 amino acids: CATSSAFGQGSYEQYF. CDR3 DNA sequence: TGTGCCACCAGCAGCGCCTTTGGTCAGGGCTCTTACGAGCAGTACTTC.

This chain uses TRBV29-1 with TRBJ1-1, with a possible D match to TRBD1 (6 bases). Germline lookup yields CDR1 SQVTM and CDR2 ANQGSEA. Trimming shortened V by 6 bases and J by 8 bases, and 16 bases separated the two germline ends. The CDR3 is 12 amino acids. In DNA, the CDR3 is TGCAGCGTACCACTCCCGGACAGAGAAGCTTTCTTT. It yields the protein CSVPLPDREAFF.

J is TRBJ2-7 and V is TRBV4-1, with D perhaps matching TRBD2 (5 bases). The V and J ends lost 0 bases and 2 bases respectively, with 14 bases between them. CDR3 length: 16 residues. Germline V gives CDR1 MGHRA, CDR2 YSYEKL. CDR3: CASSQDLREPPYEQYF. The CDR3 bases are TGCGCCAGCAGCCAAGATCTTAGGGAGCCCCCCTACGAGCAGTACTTC.

The chain uses TRBV5-5 and TRBJ2-7, with D unclear. This CDR3 contains 13 residues. V was shortened by 4 bases and J by 4 bases, with 12 bases between the two germline ends. Per the germline V gene, CDR1 is SGHKS and CDR2 is YYEKEE (reference sequence). The CDR3: CASSPDPQYEQYF. CDR3 nucleotide sequence: TGTGCCAGCAGCCCCGACCCGCAGTACGAGCAGTACTTC.